The rows below give T cell receptor beta chains drawn from one sample of a study of cytomegalovirus exposure and HLA in healthy donors. The data were produced by immunoSEQ multiplex PCR, yet TCRdb's version contains in-frame clones alone and is incomplete. The sample lists around 150,000 clones, almost 85% occurring once. Sequences were obtained from PBMCs. Source of these receptors: a man aged 25 to 40 in good health and CMV-seropositive. Each CDR3 is given with its conserved first and last residue. D genes are given only for firm matches. Size tells how often a clone was seen (once, few, many) or the class of an expanded clone, and some rows leave it out.

J gene: TRBJ1-4; D gene: TRBD1; clone size: NA; V gene: TRBV19; CDR3 DNA: TGTGCCAGTAGTTCCAGGACAGGAGTTGCAACTAATGAAAAACTGTTTTTT; CDR3 protein: CASSSRTGVATNEKLFF
J gene: TRBJ2-5; D gene: TRBD1; clone size: NA; V gene: TRBV5-1; CDR3 DNA: TGCGCCAGTCAACAGGGGCGAGGTCAAGAGACCCAGTACTTC; CDR3 protein: CASQQGRGQETQYF
J gene: TRBJ2-5; D gene: NA; clone size: NA; V gene: TRBV11-2; CDR3 DNA: TGTGCCAGCAGCCCCACTAGCTTCCTCCAAGAGACCCAGTACTTC; CDR3 protein: CASSPTSFLQETQYF
J gene: TRBJ1-2; D gene: NA; clone size: NA; V gene: TRBV15; CDR3 DNA: TGTGCCACCAGCAGAATAACGGACAAAGACTATGGCTACACCTTC; CDR3 protein: CATSRITDKDYGYTF
J gene: TRBJ2-3; D gene: NA; clone size: few; V gene: TRBV5-4; CDR3 DNA: TGTGCCAGCAGCTTGACTCTTTCCTCTAGCACAGATACGCAGTATTTT; CDR3 protein: CASSLTLSSSTDTQYF
J gene: TRBJ1-4; D gene: NA; clone size: NA; V gene: TRBV6-6; CDR3 DNA: TGTGCCAGCAGCAACCCAGTCGGGGATGAAAAACTGTTTTTT; CDR3 protein: CASSNPVGDEKLFF
J gene: TRBJ2-7; D gene: NA; clone size: NA; V gene: TRBV6-1; CDR3 DNA: TGTGCCAGCGGTGGGGGAGACGGCAGTTATAACTACGAGCAGTACTTC; CDR3 protein: CASGGGDGSYNYEQYF
J gene: TRBJ2-5; D gene: TRBD2; clone size: NA; V gene: TRBV7-3; CDR3 DNA: TGTGCCAGCAGCCGCAGGGAGGGAGAGACCCAGTACTTC; CDR3 protein: CASSRREGETQYF
J gene: TRBJ2-7; D gene: NA; clone size: once; V gene: TRBV10-1; CDR3 DNA: TGCGCCAGCAAGACAGAATCCTCCTACGAGCAGTACTTC; CDR3 protein: CASKTESSYEQYF
J gene: TRBJ2-7; D gene: NA; clone size: NA; V gene: TRBV7-6; CDR3 DNA: TGTGCCAGCAGCCTAGAGCCTCCTTACGAGCAGTACTTC; CDR3 protein: CASSLEPPYEQYF
J gene: TRBJ1-4; D gene: TRBD1; clone size: NA; V gene: TRBV5-4; CDR3 DNA: TGTGCCAGCAGCATCACAGGGGGTTCGGCTAATGAAAAACTGTTTTTT; CDR3 protein: CASSITGGSANEKLFF
J gene: TRBJ2-1; D gene: NA; clone size: NA; V gene: TRBV19; CDR3 DNA: TGTGCCACCTCAAGGATGCAGGGTATAATGAACGAGCAGTTCTTC; CDR3 protein: CATSRMQGIMNEQFF
J gene: TRBJ2-7; D gene: TRBD2; clone size: few; V gene: TRBV7-9; CDR3 DNA: TGTGCCAGCAGCGGAATAGCGGGACACACCTACGACAGGCAGTACTTC; CDR3 protein: CASSGIAGHTYDRQYF
J gene: TRBJ1-6; D gene: NA; clone size: NA; V gene: TRBV4-3; CDR3 DNA: TGCGCCAGCAGCCAAGATTGGGCTACTAATTCACCCCTCCACTTT; CDR3 protein: CASSQDWATNSPLHF
J gene: TRBJ2-7; D gene: TRBD1; clone size: once; V gene: TRBV15; CDR3 DNA: TGTGCCACCAGCAGAGATTTGCCGGGACAGATCTACGAGCAGTACTTC; CDR3 protein: CATSRDLPGQIYEQYF
J gene: TRBJ2-7; D gene: NA; clone size: NA; V gene: TRBV5-5; CDR3 DNA: TGTGCCAGCAGCCCCCGTGGGGGCCTCGCCTACGAGCAGTACTTC; CDR3 protein: CASSPRGGLAYEQYF
J gene: TRBJ2-7; D gene: NA; clone size: NA; V gene: TRBV21-1; CDR3 DNA: TGTGCCAGCAGCAGGGGGACAGGGACGGACGAGCAGTACTTC; CDR3 protein: CASSRGTGTDEQYF
J gene: TRBJ2-7; D gene: NA; clone size: NA; V gene: TRBV7-9; CDR3 DNA: TGTGCCAGTAAACGGGACTCTAAATTCGAGCAGTACTTC; CDR3 protein: CASKRDSKFEQYF
J gene: TRBJ1-1; D gene: NA; clone size: NA; V gene: TRBV28; CDR3 DNA: TGTGCCAGCAGTCCCGACACGTATGCTGAAGCTTTCTTT; CDR3 protein: CASSPDTYAEAFF
J gene: TRBJ2-7; D gene: NA; clone size: few; V gene: TRBV10-3; CDR3 DNA: TGTGCCATCAGTGAGTCCCTCGGGCAGGACAACTCCTACGAGCAGTACTTC; CDR3 protein: CAISESLGQDNSYEQYF
J gene: TRBJ1-5; D gene: TRBD1; clone size: NA; V gene: TRBV4-3; CDR3 DNA: TGCGCCAGCAGCCAAGATAGGGGACAGGAGCAGCCCCAGCATTTT; CDR3 protein: CASSQDRGQEQPQHF
J gene: TRBJ1-1; D gene: TRBD1; clone size: NA; V gene: TRBV7-9; CDR3 DNA: TGTGCCAGCAGCTTAGACCCGACAGGGGGTGAAACTGAAGCTTTCTTT; CDR3 protein: CASSLDPTGGETEAFF
J gene: TRBJ2-1; D gene: TRBD2; clone size: NA; V gene: TRBV7-2; CDR3 DNA: TGTGCCAGCAGCCAATATAGCGGGAGTGGGGATGAGCAGTTCTTC; CDR3 protein: CASSQYSGSGDEQFF
J gene: TRBJ2-7; D gene: NA; clone size: NA; V gene: TRBV7-8; CDR3 DNA: TGTGCCAGCAGCCAGTCAGGGTACGAGCAGTACTTC; CDR3 protein: CASSQSGYEQYF
J gene: TRBJ2-2; D gene: NA; clone size: NA; V gene: TRBV4-3; CDR3 DNA: TGCGCCAGCAGCCAAGGTTGGCGGGCCACCGGGGAGCTGTTTTTT; CDR3 protein: CASSQGWRATGELFF
J gene: TRBJ1-3; D gene: NA; clone size: NA; V gene: TRBV30; CDR3 DNA: TGTGCCTGGAAGCGTCCGGGAAACACCATATATTTT; CDR3 protein: CAWKRPGNTIYF
J gene: TRBJ2-7; D gene: TRBD1; clone size: NA; V gene: TRBV7-3; CDR3 DNA: TGTGCCAGCAGTTTCCTGGGACAGGGTAATGTGGAGCAGTACTTC; CDR3 protein: CASSFLGQGNVEQYF
J gene: TRBJ2-2; D gene: NA; clone size: NA; V gene: TRBV20-1; CDR3 DNA: TGCAGTGCTAGTTACAGCGGGGAGCTGTTTTTT; CDR3 protein: CSASYSGELFF
J gene: TRBJ2-1; D gene: NA; clone size: NA; V gene: TRBV6-5; CDR3 DNA: TGTGCCAGCAGTACCAGGGAATCCTACAATGAGCAGTTCTTC; CDR3 protein: CASSTRESYNEQFF
J gene: TRBJ2-1; D gene: NA; clone size: NA; V gene: TRBV4-3; CDR3 DNA: TGCGCCAGCAGCCAAGAGTCGCCGGGGTTGGGGAATGAGCAGTTCTTC; CDR3 protein: CASSQESPGLGNEQFF
J gene: TRBJ1-1; D gene: NA; clone size: NA; V gene: TRBV6-1; CDR3 DNA: TGTGCCAGCAGTATCGGGGATCCTGAAGCTTTCTTT; CDR3 protein: CASSIGDPEAFF
J gene: TRBJ1-1; D gene: NA; clone size: NA; V gene: TRBV6-1; CDR3 DNA: TGTGCCAGCAGTGCCACGCTGGTAGAACTGAACACTGAAGCTTTCTTT; CDR3 protein: CASSATLVELNTEAFF
J gene: TRBJ1-4; D gene: NA; clone size: NA; V gene: TRBV28; CDR3 DNA: TGTGCCAGCACCCTCCCGGGGGGTGAAAAACTGTTTTTT; CDR3 protein: CASTLPGGEKLFF
J gene: TRBJ1-3; D gene: NA; clone size: NA; V gene: TRBV6-6; CDR3 DNA: TGTGCCAGCAGTTACACTAAAAAGCAGGGAAACACCATATATTTT; CDR3 protein: CASSYTKKQGNTIYF
J gene: TRBJ2-7; D gene: NA; clone size: NA; V gene: TRBV19; CDR3 DNA: TGTGCCAGTAGTATTCTGGGCAGAAGCTACGAGCAGTACTTC; CDR3 protein: CASSILGRSYEQYF
J gene: TRBJ2-1; D gene: TRBD2; clone size: NA; V gene: TRBV10-2; CDR3 DNA: TGCGCCAGCAGTGAGCCTGGACTAGCGTTAAATGAGCAGTTCTTC; CDR3 protein: CASSEPGLALNEQFF
J gene: TRBJ1-2; D gene: TRBD1; clone size: NA; V gene: TRBV4-1; CDR3 DNA: TGCGCCAGCAGCCCCGGGACAGGAGCTAACTATGGCTACACCTTC; CDR3 protein: CASSPGTGANYGYTF
J gene: TRBJ1-5; D gene: TRBD1; clone size: NA; V gene: TRBV7-4; CDR3 DNA: TGTGCCAGCAGCTCGAAGGGACAGGGGATGGGATATAGCAATCAGCCCCAGCATTTT; CDR3 protein: CASSSKGQGMGYSNQPQHF
J gene: TRBJ1-4; D gene: NA; clone size: NA; V gene: TRBV12-2; CDR3 DNA: TGTGCAAGTCAGCAGACAGGGGTACCCACTAATGAAAAACTGTTTTTT; CDR3 protein: CASQQTGVPTNEKLFF
J gene: TRBJ2-3; D gene: NA; clone size: once; V gene: TRBV28; CDR3 DNA: TGTGCCAGCAGCGGCCCCGGGGGCACAGATACGCAGTATTTT; CDR3 protein: CASSGPGGTDTQYF
J gene: TRBJ1-5; D gene: TRBD1; clone size: NA; V gene: TRBV30; CDR3 DNA: TGTGCCTGGAGCGAAGGGACAGGGTTCATCAATCAGCCCCAGCATTTT; CDR3 protein: CAWSEGTGFINQPQHF
J gene: TRBJ2-1; D gene: TRBD2; clone size: NA; V gene: TRBV27; CDR3 DNA: TGTGCCAGCAGTCCCCCGCCCGGGACTACCATAAACAATGAGCAGTTCTTC; CDR3 protein: CASSPPPGTTINNEQFF
J gene: TRBJ1-1; D gene: TRBD1; clone size: NA; V gene: TRBV7-9; CDR3 DNA: TGTGCCAGCAGCCTCGTTAGAGGACAGGGGAACACTGAAGCTTTCTTT; CDR3 protein: CASSLVRGQGNTEAFF
J gene: TRBJ1-1; D gene: NA; clone size: NA; V gene: TRBV7-8; CDR3 DNA: TGTGCCAGCAGCTTAAGTTCGCAGGGTGAAGCTTTCTTT; CDR3 protein: CASSLSSQGEAFF
J gene: TRBJ2-7; D gene: TRBD1; clone size: NA; V gene: TRBV27; CDR3 DNA: TGTGCCAGCAGTTTTACGCCGGGACAGACCCTTGAGCAGTACTTC; CDR3 protein: CASSFTPGQTLEQYF
J gene: TRBJ2-7; D gene: TRBD2; clone size: NA; V gene: TRBV18; CDR3 DNA: TGTGCCAGCTCACCACGGGGGGAGGGCCTGGCGTTGGAGCAGTACTTC; CDR3 protein: CASSPRGEGLALEQYF
J gene: TRBJ2-7; D gene: NA; clone size: NA; V gene: TRBV6-6; CDR3 DNA: TGTGCCAGCAGTTGGGGCGTCGGTTACGAGCAGTACTTC; CDR3 protein: CASSWGVGYEQYF
J gene: TRBJ1-2; D gene: NA; clone size: NA; V gene: TRBV10-2; CDR3 DNA: TGCGCCAGCAGTGAGGCGGGGGGAGGTAGTGGCTACACCTTC; CDR3 protein: CASSEAGGGSGYTF
J gene: TRBJ2-4; D gene: TRBD1; clone size: few; V gene: TRBV4-3; CDR3 DNA: TGCGCCAGCAGCCAAGTTCGGGATACAGGGGCGAACATTCAGTACTTC; CDR3 protein: CASSQVRDTGANIQYF
J gene: TRBJ1-5; D gene: NA; clone size: NA; V gene: TRBV6-1; CDR3 DNA: TGTGCCAGCAGTGAAATGGTGCAGGTTTATAGCAATCAGCCCCAGCATTTT; CDR3 protein: CASSEMVQVYSNQPQHF
J gene: TRBJ1-1; D gene: TRBD1; clone size: NA; V gene: TRBV5-6; CDR3 DNA: TGTGCCAGCAGCCGGACAGGGAGAAACACTGAAGCTTTCTTT; CDR3 protein: CASSRTGRNTEAFF
J gene: TRBJ2-2; D gene: NA; clone size: NA; V gene: TRBV10-2; CDR3 DNA: TGCGCCAGCGCCCTTGGGGGACTTGCCGGGGAGCTGTTTTTT; CDR3 protein: CASALGGLAGELFF
J gene: TRBJ1-6; D gene: NA; clone size: NA; V gene: TRBV7-9; CDR3 DNA: TGTGCCAGCAGCTCCGTAGGGGGTTCCCTCCACTTT; CDR3 protein: CASSSVGGSLHF
J gene: TRBJ1-1; D gene: NA; clone size: NA; V gene: TRBV4-2; CDR3 DNA: TGTGCCAGCAGCCAAGGCCCAGGGGCCGCCACTGAAGCTTTCTTT; CDR3 protein: CASSQGPGAATEAFF
J gene: TRBJ1-5; D gene: NA; clone size: NA; V gene: TRBV20-1; CDR3 DNA: TGCAGTGCCTCCTCGGGGCCCCAGCATTTT; CDR3 protein: CSASSGPQHF
J gene: TRBJ2-1; D gene: TRBD2; clone size: NA; V gene: TRBV4-3; CDR3 DNA: TGCGCCAGCAGCCGGACTAGCCTAAATGAGCAGTTCTTC; CDR3 protein: CASSRTSLNEQFF
J gene: TRBJ2-2; D gene: TRBD2; clone size: NA; V gene: TRBV30; CDR3 DNA: TGTGCCCGGGAGGGAGAGAGCGGGAGGGCCGGGGAGCTGTTTTTT; CDR3 protein: CAREGESGRAGELFF
J gene: TRBJ2-5; D gene: NA; clone size: NA; V gene: TRBV10-3; CDR3 DNA: TGTGCCATCAGTCATCTGGACAGAAAAGAGACCCAGTACTTC; CDR3 protein: CAISHLDRKETQYF